The clone carrying this T cell receptor (beta chain) has a count of ten or more. Its antigen is still unknown. This CDR3 comprises 15 residues. Germline V gene data show CDR1 as SEHNR and CDR2 as FQNEAQ (reference sequence). The junction had 7 bases not matched to a gene; V was cut back by 5 bases and J by 3 bases. Time point of the sample: newly diagnosed GD, antithyroid drugs for less than 3 months. Following extraction of RNA from PBMCs, that RNA was used to make the TCR library. The sample comes from a study of regulatory T cells in long-lasting Graves disease. Study-level findings and limits: Sample size, which was small, may have reduced accuracy. TCR diversity was lower in persistent than newly diagnosed Graves' disease.

Arm-PCR of CDR3 regions and iRepertoire HTBI primers were used to build TCR beta libraries. TCRdb used MiXCR to reprocess the multiplex PCR reads, holding one entry per CDR3 protein. The data contain roughly 510,000 distinct CDR3 sequences, 15% to 20% of them seen just once; the ten biggest clones take up 12%. These data also featured in a second study, about T cells in Graves' hyperthyroidism and ophthalmopathy. As that study records: Patients between 18 and 65 years old had hyperthyroidism, newly diagnosed and lasting under 2 months.

The J gene is TRBJ2-7, the V gene TRBV7-9, with TRBD1 matching 10 bases. The sample in question was peripheral blood mononuclear cells (PBMCs), obtained at new diagnosis, from a patient treated with antithyroid drugs. This receptor was obtained from a young man with Graves disease. CDR3 bases: TGTGCCAGCAGCGAAAGAGGGACAGGGGTCTACGAGCAGTACTTC. Residues: CASSERGTGVYEQYF.